A selection of T cell receptor beta chains follows, all from one sample in a study of CD8 T cells in ankylosing spondylitis. One entry per CDR3 protein, called by TCRdb with MiXCR from the 5' RACE reads. Here the sample spans about 130,000 distinct CDR3 sequences, roughly an eighth being singletons. Sequencing input: blood, either unsorted or a sorted T cell fraction (not recorded which). These receptors were obtained from a female donor with ankylosing spondylitis or in good health (not recorded which). The CDR3 runs from the conserved cysteine through the conserved F or W.

v_call: TRBV30; j_call: TRBJ2-7; cdr3_aa: CAWSADGYEQYF
v_call: TRBV12-3/TRBV12-4; j_call: TRBJ2-5; cdr3_aa: CASSFRVPLYQETQYF
v_call: TRBV19; j_call: TRBJ2-7; cdr3_aa: CASTRLSRDRDFEQYF
v_call: TRBV12-3/TRBV12-4; j_call: TRBJ2-5; cdr3_aa: CASRTGAGRQETQYF
v_call: TRBV10-3; j_call: TRBJ2-3; cdr3_aa: CAISESLAGDTDTQYF
v_call: TRBV7-2; j_call: TRBJ2-1; cdr3_aa: CASSLIAGDYNEQFF
v_call: TRBV20-1; j_call: TRBJ2-1; cdr3_aa: CSARRVTEQFF
v_call: TRBV12-3/TRBV12-4; j_call: TRBJ1-2; cdr3_aa: CASSLARQRVGGYTF
v_call: TRBV29-1; j_call: TRBJ2-7; cdr3_aa: CSVEGDNGYEQYF
v_call: TRBV12-3/TRBV12-4; j_call: TRBJ2-3; cdr3_aa: CASSLRQTSTDTQYF
v_call: TRBV5-1; j_call: TRBJ2-7; cdr3_aa: CASSSSRGGSSYEQYF
v_call: TRBV2; j_call: TRBJ2-7; cdr3_aa: CASTRGASSYEQYF
v_call: TRBV20-1; j_call: TRBJ1-1; cdr3_aa: CSASRTTEAFF
v_call: TRBV7-2; j_call: TRBJ1-1; cdr3_aa: CASSLVSSYTEAFF
v_call: TRBV4-1; j_call: TRBJ2-3; cdr3_aa: CASSPMGRGNTDTQYF
v_call: TRBV20-1; j_call: TRBJ2-7; cdr3_aa: CSASLSPYEQYF
v_call: TRBV7-2; j_call: TRBJ1-6; cdr3_aa: CASSLVPGASNSPLHF
v_call: TRBV7-2; j_call: TRBJ2-1; cdr3_aa: CASSRGLPDYNEQFF
v_call: TRBV20-1; j_call: TRBJ2-3; cdr3_aa: CSALDFDTQYF
v_call: TRBV7-3; j_call: TRBJ2-7; cdr3_aa: CASSPAGGYEQYF
v_call: TRBV3-1; j_call: TRBJ1-2; cdr3_aa: CASSQSLGGYGYTF
v_call: TRBV21-1; j_call: TRBJ2-3; cdr3_aa: CASSIGQGDQTDTQYF
v_call: TRBV7-9; j_call: TRBJ2-7; cdr3_aa: CASSSTYEEYF
v_call: TRBV6-2/TRBV6-3; j_call: TRBJ2-2; cdr3_aa: CASSYQGADTGELFF
v_call: TRBV7-2; j_call: TRBJ2-1; cdr3_aa: CASSIRSGGSSYEQFF
v_call: TRBV29-1; j_call: TRBJ2-7; cdr3_aa: CSVDNGGSYEQYF
v_call: TRBV29-1; j_call: TRBJ2-7; cdr3_aa: CSVEGNHYEQYF
v_call: TRBV5-4; j_call: TRBJ2-3; cdr3_aa: CASSAGAGRDQSTDTQYF
v_call: TRBV27; j_call: TRBJ2-2; cdr3_aa: CASSLGRNTGELFF
v_call: TRBV6-1; j_call: TRBJ1-6; cdr3_aa: CATGTALHNSPLHF
v_call: TRBV7-2; j_call: TRBJ2-7; cdr3_aa: CASSADRVNEQYF
v_call: TRBV7-2; j_call: TRBJ2-1; cdr3_aa: CASSSEVGPYNEQFF